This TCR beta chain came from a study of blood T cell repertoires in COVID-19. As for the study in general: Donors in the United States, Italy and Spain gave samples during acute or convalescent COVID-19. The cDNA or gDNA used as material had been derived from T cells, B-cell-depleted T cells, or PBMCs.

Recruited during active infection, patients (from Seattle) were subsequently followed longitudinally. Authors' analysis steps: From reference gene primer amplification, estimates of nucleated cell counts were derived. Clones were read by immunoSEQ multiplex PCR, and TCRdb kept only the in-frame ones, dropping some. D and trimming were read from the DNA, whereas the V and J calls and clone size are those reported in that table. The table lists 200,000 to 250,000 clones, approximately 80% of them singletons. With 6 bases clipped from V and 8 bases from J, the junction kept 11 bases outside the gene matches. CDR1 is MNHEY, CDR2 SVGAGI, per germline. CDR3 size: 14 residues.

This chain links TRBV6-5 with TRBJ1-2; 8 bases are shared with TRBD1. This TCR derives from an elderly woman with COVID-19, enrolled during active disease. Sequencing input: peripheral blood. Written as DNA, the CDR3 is TGTGCCAGCAGCCTTACCAGGGGGCAGGGGGGCTACACCTTC. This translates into CASSLTRGQGGYTF.